This T cell receptor (beta chain) was identified during a study of shared clonotypes between healthy human individuals. Naive CD8 populations comprised CD45RO-negative cells positively selected for CCR7, excluding terminally differentiated effector memory CD45RA+ cells. The CDR3 extends over 15 amino acids. Germline V gene sequence: CDR1 MDHEN, CDR2 SYDVKM. Clones were read by immunoSEQ multiplex PCR, and TCRdb kept only the in-frame ones, dropping some. The sample lists millions of clones, about 92% occurring once. A word on this clone: A junction end diverges from the germline sequence, so it may reflect a read error.

Sequenced input: naive CD8+ T cells from PBMCs. The rearrangement uses TRBV28 and TRBJ2-5; TRBD2 matches 8 bases. This TCR was sampled from a man younger than 35 in good health. Some clones in this sample may be carry-over from other donors' samples. The CDR3: CASSPPGGYQETQYF. The CDR3 coding sequence is TGTGCCAGCAGCCCCCCGGGGGGGTACCAGGAGACCCAGTACTTC.